The clone carrying this T cell receptor beta chain was found a few times. Its antigen is not identified. Germline loops: CDR1 SGHRS, CDR2 YFSETQ. This CDR3 spans 16 amino acids. Trimming removed 4 bases from V and 5 bases from J, with 21 bases in between. The data originate from a study of T cells in Graves' hyperthyroidism and ophthalmopathy. Study-level background: The initial diagnosis was the point when peripheral blood was collected, ahead of any treatment.

General observations from the study: Most thyroid clonotypes expanded above 0.001 appeared in blood too.

In making diagnoses, clinical symptoms, serum thyroxine and TRAb, thyroid ultrasound and orbital computed tomography were all used. RNA transcripts were the template for amplifying TCR beta CDR3 regions. The TCR CDR3 was amplified in a first-round RT-PCR using the HTBI primer set. In TCRdb, the multiplex PCR reads were re-called with MiXCR into one record per CDR3 protein. The table records about 380,000 distinct CDR3 sequences, around 18% of them present only once. This TCR came from a man younger than 30 with Graves' ophthalmopathy. This chain connects TRBV5-1 to TRBJ2-5, with D perhaps TRBD2 (5 bases). The sequenced sample was blood. Here the CDR3 DNA reads TGCGCCAGCAGCGACCCGTACACTAGTTTAGAGGAGACCCAGTACTTC. Amino acids: CASSDPYTSLEETQYF.